This TCR beta chain was sequenced in a study of blood T cell repertoires in COVID-19 (dated by TCRdb to 2018 to 2020). Study-wide context: Samples from collaborators originated in the United States, Italy and Spain and spanned both the acute and convalescent phases of COVID-19. The material from the prospective study consisted of cDNA or gDNA derived from T cells, B-cell-depleted T cells, or PBMCs. Subjects who had been exposed to COVID-19, were actively infected with it, or had recovered from it provided the deeply sampled blood TCRbeta repertoires that made up the dataset. The repertoires were made available in a free public database intended to serve as a resource for research on the immune response to SARS-CoV-2. The samples were drawn from the first 160 participants of the ongoing ImmuneRACE study and from more than 1,000 subjects provided by 6 global collaborators. The sample metadata nearly always contained a de-identified subject ID, COVID-19 status, age in years and sex. Where HLA class I and class II types were available, the types were taken from metadata supplied by the sample provider, not from assay-based typing.

The CDR3 covers 15 residues, taking in both the cysteine and the phenylalanine. The entry retains the CDR3 DNA only, 45 bases that are in frame from base 1. The germline V gene sets CDR1 to MNHEY and CDR2 to SVGAGI. Trimming at the junction amounts to 6 bases on V and 3 bases on J, and the germline ends lie 18 bases apart. The immunoSEQ Assay, a bias-controlled multiplex PCR, was used to amplify TCRbeta CDR3 regions from genomic DNA. As for the original processing: Nucleated cell counts per sample were estimated from amplification of reference gene primers within the assay. To quantify the absolute abundance of each unique TCRbeta CDR3 rearrangement, sequence reads were collapsed and filtered. For each sample, productive Simpson clonality was calculated as the square root of Simpson's diversity index across productive rearrangements. The source is immuneACCESS, and TCRdb retained only in-frame sequences with V and J called. Part of the clones is not carried over; for the studies checked, unresolved V genes explain less than half of this, and the remainder is unexplained. V, J and clone size derive from that table, while D and trimming were established from the DNA sequence. This sample has approximately 150,000 clones in its table, and roughly three quarters of those were observed once. 1.9% of the sample is in the top ten clones.

Findings and caveats that apply to the study as a whole: The amount of clinical and demographic metadata varied by source and participant and was provided uncurated.

About this clone itself: No cognate antigen has been identified for it. Base quality data are lacking; no much larger clone is found one base away.

Whole blood was collected in K2EDTA tubes by collaborating institutions according to the institutions' own protocols. Collaborator samples were shipped for TCRbeta analysis as frozen whole blood, isolated PBMCs, or DNA extracted from either sample type. This sequence originates from a woman aged 60-75 years with acute or convalescent COVID-19. The chain is encoded by TRBV6-5 joined to TRBJ2-7, with TRBD1 tentatively as D gene (5 bases match). The material sequenced was peripheral blood. The bases read TGTGCCAGCAGGCCAGACAGCTTTTCCTTCTACGAGCAGTACTTC. Translated, this is CASRPDSFSFYEQYF.